These 27 T cell receptor beta chains were sequenced from one sample in a study of shared clonotypes between healthy human individuals. CD8 cells classed as naive were CD45RO-negative and positively selected for CCR7, excluding terminally differentiated effector memory CD45RA+ cells. Clones were sequenced by immunoSEQ multiplex PCR, and TCRdb holds only the in-frame ones, with some missing. The table has roughly 890,000 clones, approximately 92% seen once. The material sequenced was naive CD8+ T cells sorted from blood. The source is a man under 40 in good health.

Here the CDR3 DNA reads TGTGCCAGCAGCTCCCCCTTAAGACTACGCTACAATGAGCAGTTCTTC. Its protein product is CASSSPLRLRYNEQFF. The chain recombines TRBV11-2 with TRBJ2-1; weak D call: TRBD2 (5 bases). The germline gives CDR1 SGHAT, CDR2 FQNNGV. This CDR3 has 16 amino acids. The V end lost 4 bases, the J end lost 3 bases, and 16 bases lay between the germline ends.

This clone was detected once. The rearrangement uses TRBV4-1 and TRBJ1-5; D perhaps matches TRBD1 (5 bases). Germline CDR1 is MGHRA and CDR2 is YSYEKL. Trimming removed 8 bases from V and 2 bases from J, with 16 bases in between. This CDR3 spans 15 amino acids. The CDR3 here is CASAGTFAGNQPQHF. The CDR3 DNA reads TGCGCCAGCGCTGGGACTTTCGCTGGCAATCAGCCCCAGCATTTT.

The rearrangement links TRBV10-2 to TRBJ1-5, with D uncertain. V dropped 5 bases and J dropped 6 bases, with 8 bases sitting between them. The germline CDR1 and CDR2 sequences are WSHSY and SAAADI. The CDR3 is 12 residues long. This chain's CDR3 is CASSHPFQPQHF. The CDR3 DNA follows: TGCGCCAGCAGTCATCCCTTTCAGCCCCAGCATTTT.

The chain couples TRBV15 to TRBJ2-1, with unresolved D. The CDR3 length is 15 residues. Per germline, CDR1 LNHNV and CDR2 YYDKDF (reference sequence). V shed 0 bases and J shed 7 bases, with 13 bases lying between them. The CDR3 region is CATSRDPEPFNEQFF. The CDR3 nucleotides read TGTGCCACCAGCAGAGATCCGGAACCGTTTAATGAGCAGTTCTTC.

This clone was counted between two and nine times. This chain links TRBV5-1 with TRBJ2-7; TRBD2 matches 15 bases. Germline V lookup: CDR1 SGHRS, CDR2 YFSETQ. The CDR3 consists of 15 residues. Trimming removed 3 bases from V and 3 bases from J; junction bases left unmatched: 1. The CDR3 nucleotides are TGCGCCAGCAGCTGGACTAGCGGGGGGGACTACGAGCAGTACTTC. Translated: CASSWTSGGDYEQYF.

This chain uses TRBV18 with TRBJ2-6; a possible D gene is TRBD1 (6 bases). Deletions cut 6 bases from V and 0 bases from J, with 15 bases between. The CDR3 consists of 17 residues. Germline-derived CDR1 and CDR2 are KGHSH and LQKENI. In nucleotides, the CDR3 is TGTGCCAGCTCTTCGGACAGTATCTACTCTGGGGCCAACGTCCTGACTTTC. Its translation is CASSSDSIYSGANVLTF.

The V call is TRBV28, the J call TRBJ1-1; D remains unclear. The CDR3 covers 15 residues. Per germline, CDR1 MDHEN and CDR2 SYDVKM. V lost 6 bases and J lost 0, with 14 bases in between. CDR3 residues: CASRRPFSMNTEAFF. In DNA form, the CDR3 reads TGTGCCAGCAGACGGCCGTTTAGTATGAACACTGAAGCTTTCTTT.

The chain combines TRBV9 with TRBJ1-2, with 9 bases identical to TRBD1. The CDR3 consists of 17 residues. Germline assignment: CDR1 SGDLS and CDR2 YYNGEE. V dropped 3 bases and J dropped 5; count of bases not matched to a gene: 14. CDR3 region: CASSESRDRANLYGYTF. The CDR3 DNA sequence: TGTGCCAGCAGCGAGTCCCGGGACAGGGCAAATCTGTATGGCTACACCTTC. The full variable domain, with the rest looked up from reference TRBV9 and TRBJ1-2, is DSGVTQTPKHLITATGQRVTLRCSPRSGDLSVYWYQQSLDQGLQFLIQYYNGEERAKGNILERFSAQQFPDLHSELNLSSLELGDSALYFCASSESRDRANLYGYTFGSGTRLTVV.

About this clone: At the DNA level, this CDR3 is encoded by other sequences in the same sample as well. V is TRBV28 and J is TRBJ1-5; 8 positions match TRBD1. The CDR3 is 14 amino acids. J was trimmed by 2 bases and V by 4 bases; bases with no gene match: 1. Germline V gene lookup returns CDR1 MDHEN and CDR2 SYDVKM. The chain's CDR3 is CASSWGQGNQPQHF. The CDR3 coding sequence is TGTGCCAGCAGTTGGGGACAGGGCAATCAGCCCCAGCATTTT.

The chain links TRBV10-3 to TRBJ2-1; 11 bases line up with TRBD2. V shed 0 bases, J shed 9 bases, and the junction held 10 bases outside the gene matches. Germline assignment: CDR1 ENHRY and CDR2 SYGVKD. The CDR3 loop spans 17 amino acids. The CDR3 nucleotides read TGTGCCATCAGTGAGTCGATGTCACTAGCGGGAGTATTTGAGCAGTTCTTC. This encodes CAISESMSLAGVFEQFF.

The V gene is TRBV19, the J gene TRBJ2-1; D call uncertain. CDR3 size: 14 residues. The V gene's germline CDR1 is LNHDA and CDR2 SQIVND (reference sequence). V was shortened by 3 bases and J by 4 bases, with 10 bases between the two germline ends. CDR3: CASSIGSGYNEQFF. CDR3 sequence (DNA): TGTGCCAGTAGTATCGGGTCGGGTTACAATGAGCAGTTCTTC. The full variable domain, with the rest looked up from reference TRBV19 and TRBJ2-1, is DGGITQSPKYLFRKEGQNVTLSCEQNLNHDAMYWYRQDPGQGLRLIYYSQIVNDFQKGDIAEGYSVSREKKESFPLTVTSAQKNPTAFYLCASSIGSGYNEQFFGPGTRLTVL.

J is TRBJ2-3 and V is TRBV6-5, with TRBD2 matching over 10 bases. Germline V gene data show CDR1 as MNHEY and CDR2 as SVGAGI. V lost 7 bases, J lost 0 bases, and 1 base stayed unmatched. The CDR3 runs to 14 residues. In DNA, the CDR3 is TGTGCCAGCACTAGCGGGAGTAGCACAGATACGCAGTATTTT. It yields the protein CASTSGSSTDTQYF.

This chain uses TRBV6-1 with TRBJ1-4, with D unresolved. Germline CDR1 reads MNHNS; CDR2 reads SASEGT. This CDR3 contains 15 residues. Trimming took off 4 bases at V and 0 bases at J, with 9 bases between the two ends. CDR3 bases: TGTGCCAGCAGTGTTCACACCACAACTAATGAAAAACTGTTTTTT. Its translation is CASSVHTTTNEKLFF.

Comments on this clone: One junction end disagrees with the germline gene, perhaps due to a read error. V and J are TRBV4-1 and TRBJ1-4; the match to TRBD1 covers 8 bases. CDR3 length equals 13 residues. Per the germline V gene, CDR1 is MGHRA and CDR2 is YSYEKL. The CDR3 DNA follows: TGCGCCAGCGGCCAGGGGGCAGATGAAAAACTGTTTTTT. Translation: CASGQGADEKLFF.

The chain has TRBV11-2 and TRBJ2-5; tentative D call: TRBD1 (6 bases). The CDR3 runs 13 residues. Germline V gene data show CDR1 as SGHAT and CDR2 as FQNNGV. With 5 bases removed from V and 5 bases from J, the gap between germline ends came to 12 bases. Here the CDR3 reads CASSPWTAETQYF. CDR3 DNA sequence: TGTGCCAGCAGCCCCTGGACAGCCGAGACCCAGTACTTC.

The gene calls are TRBV19 and TRBJ2-7; a weak D match, TRBD2 (5 bases). The CDR3 sequence is 13 residues long. Per the germline V gene, CDR1 is LNHDA and CDR2 is SQIVND (reference sequence). The CDR3 coding sequence is TGTGCTAGCGCCGCGGCTGAAGCCTACGAGCAGTACTTC. This sequence encodes CASAAAEAYEQYF.

This clone is a singleton in its sample. The J gene is TRBJ2-3, the V gene TRBV7-9, with D tentatively TRBD1 or TRBD2 (6 bases each). The germline V gene has CDR1 SEHNR and CDR2 FQNEAQ (reference sequence). V lost 1 base to trimming and J lost 4 bases, with 15 bases between them. The CDR3 sequence is 16 residues long. Here the CDR3 reads CASSLEGGLRPDTQYF. The CDR3, as DNA: TGTGCCAGCAGCTTAGAGGGGGGACTCAGACCAGATACGCAGTATTTT.

This clone was counted once. This chain uses TRBV11-2 with TRBJ2-3, with TRBD2 matching over 16 bases. V was pared by 3 bases and J by 3 bases, with 0 bases of the junction left unmatched. The CDR3 sequence is 16 residues long. Germline V gene sequence: CDR1 SGHAT, CDR2 FQNNGV. Written as DNA, the CDR3 is TGTGCCAGCAGCTTGGGACTAGCGGGAGGGACAGATACGCAGTATTTT. Its protein is CASSLGLAGGTDTQYF.

The chain carries TRBV27 and TRBJ2-7; a possible D gene is TRBD1 (6 bases). This CDR3 comprises 14 residues. Germline V gene sequence: CDR1 MNHEY, CDR2 SMNVEV (reference sequence). The ends were cut back, 5 bases at V and 1 base at J, with 12 bases in the middle. CDR3 loop: CASSPQGQSYEQYF. As DNA, the CDR3 is TGTGCCAGCAGTCCACAGGGTCAGTCCTACGAGCAGTACTTC.

CDR3 sequence reads: CASSLSGTSARSTDTQYF. As DNA, the CDR3 is TGTGCCAGCAGTTTAAGTGGGACAAGTGCCCGAAGCACAGATACGCAGTATTTT. The rearrangement links TRBV27 to TRBJ2-3, with D tentatively TRBD1 (6 bases). CDR3 length equals 18 residues. Deletions cut 2 bases from V and 0 bases from J, with 18 bases between. Per germline, CDR1 MNHEY and CDR2 SMNVEV (reference sequence).

The chain is built from TRBV30 and TRBJ1-5; tentatively, D is TRBD1 (5 bases). The V end was cut by 0 bases, the J end by 0 bases, with 9 bases between. From germline, CDR1 is GTSNPN and CDR2 SVGIG (reference sequence). The CDR3 loop spans 15 amino acids. This CDR3 is CAWSVRDHSNQPQHF. The DNA of the CDR3 is TGTGCCTGGAGTGTCCGGGACCATAGCAATCAGCCCCAGCATTTT.

This clone was found once. The J gene is TRBJ2-7, the V gene TRBV14; 8 nucleotides align to TRBD2. The CDR3 totals 17 residues. From germline, CDR1 is SGHDN and CDR2 FVKESK. With V trimmed by 3 bases and J by 0 bases, 10 bases remained unmatched. DNA for the CDR3: TGTGCCAGCAGCCATCGAGGACTAGCTCCCCTCTCCTACGAGCAGTACTTC. Translated: CASSHRGLAPLSYEQYF.

The chain has TRBV27 and TRBJ2-1; D is ambiguous. The CDR3 spans 15 residues. The germline V gene has CDR1 MNHEY and CDR2 SMNVEV (reference sequence). V was cut by 7 bases and J by 2 bases, with 15 bases left in between. The chain's CDR3 is CASTALGEAYNEQFF. The CDR3 nucleotides are TGTGCCAGCACCGCCCTCGGAGAGGCCTACAATGAGCAGTTCTTC.

For the CDR3, the DNA is TGTGCCAGCAGGGGAAGCTATAGCAATCAGCCCCAGCATTTT. Encoded protein: CASRGSYSNQPQHF. The rearrangement joins TRBV28 to TRBJ1-5, with D unresolved. Trimming stripped 6 bases from V and 0 bases from J, with 9 bases between. This CDR3 contains 14 residues. Germline assignment: CDR1 MDHEN and CDR2 SYDVKM.

In the case of this clone: The same CDR3 can be traced to other DNA sequences in this sample. The rearrangement links TRBV7-6 to TRBJ2-1; D gene ambiguous. Germline CDR1 reads SGHVS; CDR2 reads FNYEAQ. Trimming took 0 bases from V and 1 from J, leaving 4 bases between them. The length of the CDR3 is 14 residues. The DNA for the CDR3 is TGTGCCAGCAGCTTAGCGGGTTCCTACAATGAGCAGTTCTTC. Translating it yields CASSLAGSYNEQFF.

V and J are TRBV4-1 and TRBJ1-4, with a tentative D call TRBD1 (5 bases). Germline values: CDR1 MGHRA, CDR2 YSYEKL. The CDR3 spans 13 residues. V dropped 3 bases and J dropped 8 bases, with 10 bases sitting between them. The CDR3 sequence is CASSQGTGEKLFF. The CDR3 DNA reads as TGCGCCAGCAGCCAGGGGACGGGAGAAAAACTGTTTTTT.

The chain employs TRBV27 and TRBJ2-1, with TRBD1 as a possible D gene (6 bases). The CDR3 length is 11 residues. Per the germline V gene, CDR1 is MNHEY and CDR2 is SMNVEV (reference sequence). Trimming shortened V by 3 bases and J by 10 bases, and 7 bases separated the two germline ends. The CDR3 DNA sequence: TGTGCCAGCAGTTTTGGGACAGAGCAGTTCTTC. Translated, it gives CASSFGTEQFF.